This entry lists 30 T cell receptor beta chains sequenced from one sample in a study of blood T cell repertoires in COVID-19. Clones were sequenced by immunoSEQ multiplex PCR, and TCRdb holds only the in-frame ones, with some missing. The table records 60,000 to 65,000 clones, about two thirds of them present only once. The sequenced sample consisted of peripheral blood. The receptors come from a woman between 65 and 79 years old with COVID-19, enrolled during active disease.

The CDR3 DNA reads TGTGCCAGCTCACCAAACACCCGGGAGGGAAACACCATATATTTT. This codes for CASSPNTREGNTIYF. V usage is TRBV18 and J usage is TRBJ1-3; no reliable D call. V shed 2 bases and J shed 4 bases, with 12 bases lying between them. The CDR3 is 15 residues long. Germline V gene lookup returns CDR1 KGHSH and CDR2 LQKENI.

The CDR3 sequence is CASSFLEGAGNQPQHF. Written as DNA, the CDR3 is TGTGCCAGCAGCTTTTTGGAGGGCGCGGGCAATCAGCCCCAGCATTTT. This sequence joins TRBV7-8 and TRBJ1-5; D gene ambiguous. The CDR3 length is 16 residues. The germline CDR1 and CDR2 sequences are SGHVS and FQNEAQ. Trimming shortened V by 3 bases and J by 2 bases, and 14 bases separated the two germline ends. The whole variable domain, remainder taken from reference TRBV7-8 and TRBJ1-5, is GAGVSQSPRYKVAKRGQDVALRCDPISGHVSLFWYQQALGQGPEFLTYFQNEAQLDKSGLPSDRFFAERPEGSVSTLKIQRTQQEDSAVYLCASSFLEGAGNQPQHFGDGTRLSIL.

The chain has TRBV9 and TRBJ1-4; D not certain. With 1 base removed from V and 5 bases from J, the gap between germline ends came to 9 bases. Germline V CDR1 and CDR2: SGDLS, YYNGEE. The CDR3 is 14 residues long. The CDR3 coding sequence is TGTGCCAGCAGCGTATCGGGGATAAATGAAAAACTGTTTTTT. It codes for CASSVSGINEKLFF.

The J gene is TRBJ2-7, the V gene TRBV5-1; TRBD1 aligns across 7 bases. Germline values: CDR1 SGHRS, CDR2 YFSETQ. This CDR3 contains 15 residues. The J segment lost 3 bases and the V segment lost 4 bases, leaving 10 bases of the junction unmatched. DNA for the CDR3: TGCGCCAGCAGCCCTGGGGACAGCAGGATCTACGAGCAGTACTTC. It is translated as CASSPGDSRIYEQYF. Together with reference TRBV5-1 and TRBJ2-7, the CDR3 gives the full variable domain: KAGVTQTPRYLIKTRGQQVTLSCSPISGHRSVSWYQQTPGQGLQFLFEYFSETQRNKGNFPGRFSGRQFSNSRSEMNVSTLELGDSALYLCASSPGDSRIYEQYFGPGTRLTVT.

Concerning this clone itself: Other DNA variants within this sample encode the same CDR3. The chain recombines TRBV27 with TRBJ1-1; a possible D gene is TRBD1 (5 bases). From germline, CDR1 is MNHEY and CDR2 SMNVEV (reference sequence). The CDR3 covers 13 residues. V was pared by 3 bases and J by 5 bases, with 10 bases between. In nucleotides, the CDR3 is TGTGCCAGCAGTTTCGACAGAGGAACTGAAGCTTTCTTT. Translation gives CASSFDRGTEAFF.

J is TRBJ2-7 and V is TRBV7-7, with D possibly matching TRBD1 (6 bases). In germline, CDR1 is SSHAT, CDR2 FNYEAQ (reference sequence). This CDR3 region has 15 residues. V lost 1 base, J lost 5 bases, and 15 bases lay in between. CDR3 protein: CASSLGVGAENEQYF. The CDR3 nucleotides read TGTGCCAGCAGCTTAGGGGTGGGGGCAGAAAACGAGCAGTACTTC.

The V and J genes are TRBV19 and TRBJ2-3; 8 bases align to TRBD1. Per germline, CDR1 LNHDA and CDR2 SQIVND (reference sequence). The CDR3 runs 16 residues. The V segment lost 4 bases and the J segment 7 bases; nucleotides outside the gene matches: 13. CDR3: CASSSQTGANTYTQYF. CDR3 DNA: TGTGCCAGTAGTAGTCAGACAGGGGCTAATACTTATACGCAGTATTTT. Full variable domain (rest looked up from reference TRBV19 and TRBJ2-3): DGGITQSPKYLFRKEGQNVTLSCEQNLNHDAMYWYRQDPGQGLRLIYYSQIVNDFQKGDIAEGYSVSREKKESFPLTVTSAQKNPTAFYLCASSSQTGANTYTQYFGPGTRLTVL.

The chain carries TRBV19 and TRBJ1-5; 8 bases map to TRBD1. Germline-derived CDR1 and CDR2 are LNHDA and SQIVND (reference sequence). J was trimmed by 3 bases and V by 3 bases; bases with no gene match: 4. The CDR3 extends over 15 amino acids. This CDR3 reads CASSIGRGPNQPQHF. The CDR3 DNA sequence: TGTGCCAGTAGTATTGGCAGGGGGCCCAATCAGCCCCAGCATTTT. Combining the CDR3 with reference TRBV19 and TRBJ1-5 gives the whole variable domain DGGITQSPKYLFRKEGQNVTLSCEQNLNHDAMYWYRQDPGQGLRLIYYSQIVNDFQKGDIAEGYSVSREKKESFPLTVTSAQKNPTAFYLCASSIGRGPNQPQHFGDGTRLSIL.

This clone was observed a handful of times. This chain joins TRBV7-2 and TRBJ2-2; TRBD1 matches at 8 bases. Germline V lookup: CDR1 SGHTA, CDR2 FQGNSA. V lost 3 bases, J lost 6 bases, and 3 bases stayed unmatched. This CDR3 contains 14 residues. The CDR3 region is CASSLDRVPGELFF. The CDR3 nucleotides are TGTGCCAGCAGCTTGGACAGGGTGCCCGGGGAGCTGTTTTTT.

The rearrangement links TRBV7-8 to TRBJ2-7; a possible D gene is TRBD1 (6 bases). Germline-derived CDR1 and CDR2 are SGHVS and FQNEAQ. This CDR3 region has 13 residues. V was pared by 1 base and J by 2 bases, with 6 bases between. This chain's CDR3 is CASSLGGPYEQYF. CDR3 DNA sequence: TGTGCCAGCAGCTTAGGGGGGCCCTACGAGCAGTACTTC.

DNA for the CDR3: TGCGCCAGCAGCCAACAGGGGGATGGCACTGAAGCTTTCTTT. This gives the protein CASSQQGDGTEAFF. The chain links TRBV5-1 to TRBJ1-1, with 8 positions matching TRBD1. The CDR3 has 14 amino acids. The V and J ends lost 4 bases and 4 bases, in that order; junction bases with no gene match: 6. Germline assignment: CDR1 SGHRS and CDR2 YFSETQ.

The rearrangement joins TRBV3-1 (or the pseudogene TRBV3-2) to TRBJ1-1; 7 nucleotides match TRBD1. This CDR3 is 14 amino acids long. Losses at the gene ends were 3 bases for V and 4 bases for J; bases not matched to a gene: 5. CDR1 and CDR2 (germline): LGHDT, YNNKEL (reference sequence). The CDR3: CASSQTTGITEAFF. CDR3 sequence (DNA): TGTGCCAGCAGCCAGACGACAGGGATCACTGAAGCTTTCTTT.

The CDR3 loop is CASSLSAGPTDTQYF. DNA for the CDR3: TGTGCCAGCAGCCTTTCCGCGGGGCCCACAGATACGCAGTATTTT. This sequence joins TRBV6-5 and TRBJ2-3; tentative D call: TRBD2 (6 bases). V lost 6 bases and J 2 bases, leaving 15 bases between the germline ends. CDR1 is MNHEY, CDR2 SVGAGI, per germline. The CDR3 is made up of 15 amino acids.

This CDR3 reads CASSSPSGSVSNEQFF. CDR3 in DNA: TGTGCCAGTAGTTCACCCAGCGGGAGTGTTTCCAATGAGCAGTTCTTC. The chain combines TRBV19 with TRBJ2-1, with TRBD2 identical over 8 bases. The CDR3 length is 16 residues. J lost 6 bases, V lost 5 bases, and 12 bases had no gene match. Germline V gene lookup returns CDR1 LNHDA and CDR2 SQIVND (reference sequence).

This clone was seen just once. The genes are TRBV4-2 and TRBJ2-6; a weak D match, TRBD2 (6 bases). Trimming pared 0 bases from V and 0 bases from J, leaving 12 bases between. Germline V gives CDR1 LGHNA, CDR2 YNFKEQ. CDR3 length: 18 residues. The CDR3 coding sequence is TGTGCCAGCAGCCAAGATAGGAGGGCCTACTCTGGGGCCAACGTCCTGACTTTC. This translates into CASSQDRRAYSGANVLTF.

The rearrangement uses TRBV18 and TRBJ2-7; TRBD1 aligns across 7 bases. The CDR3 contains 13 residues. V lost 5 bases to trimming and J lost 5 bases; unmatched junction nucleotides: 6. Germline CDR1 KGHSH, CDR2 LQKENI. CDR3 protein: CASSAGTADEQYF. DNA of the CDR3: TGTGCCAGCTCAGCTGGGACAGCCGACGAGCAGTACTTC.

The genes are TRBV7-8 and TRBJ2-7; 12 bases are shared with TRBD2. In germline, CDR1 is SGHVS, CDR2 FQNEAQ. After removal of 4 bases from V and 6 bases from J, the junction contained 7 bases not matched to a gene. There are 15 residues in the CDR3. CDR3 amino acids: CASSSGLAGTREQYV. The CDR3 nucleotides are TGTGCCAGCAGCTCCGGACTAGCGGGAACCCGCGAGCAGTACGTC.

The chain is built from TRBV9 and TRBJ2-3; 12 positions agree with TRBD2. Germline assignment: CDR1 SGDLS and CDR2 YYNGEE. V was clipped by 3 bases and J by 2 bases; unmatched bases: 4. This CDR3 has 16 amino acids. CDR3: CASSGGLAGPTDTQYF. CDR3 DNA: TGTGCCAGCAGCGGAGGACTAGCGGGACCCACAGATACGCAGTATTTT.

The DNA of the CDR3 is TGTGCCAGCAGCTTCGGGACAGATAACTATGGCTACACCTTC. Protein product: CASSFGTDNYGYTF. The V gene is TRBV5-4, the J gene TRBJ1-2, with 7 bases that match TRBD1. The CDR3 consists of 14 residues. CDR1 is SGHNT, CDR2 YYREEE, per germline (reference sequence). The J segment lost 1 base and the V segment lost 2 bases, leaving 2 bases of the junction unmatched.

The gene calls are TRBV4-3 and TRBJ1-3; TRBD1 agrees at 7 bases. This CDR3 is built from 15 residues. Germline CDR1 LGHNA, CDR2 YSLEER. J gave up 7 bases and V 0 bases, and 6 bases lay outside the gene matches. The CDR3 coding sequence is TGCGCCAGCAGCCAAGATAGTCACAGGGGTAACACCATATATTTT. It is translated as CASSQDSHRGNTIYF.

The genes are TRBV4-3 and TRBJ1-1; D remains unclear. The germline gives CDR1 LGHNA, CDR2 YSLEER. The ends were cut back, 0 bases at V and 5 bases at J, with 7 bases in the middle. The CDR3 is made up of 13 amino acids. CDR3 protein: CASSQEPRTEAFF. The CDR3 DNA reads TGCGCCAGCAGCCAAGAGCCGCGGACTGAAGCTTTCTTT.

The chain couples TRBV23-1 to TRBJ2-6; the D is unclear. TRBV23-1 is annotated as an ORF whose role is uncertain. With 1 base removed from V and 0 bases from J, the gap between germline ends came to 10 bases. This CDR3 region has 17 residues. The CDR3 loop is CASSQCARYSGANVLTF. CDR3 coding DNA: TGCGCCAGCAGTCAATGCGCCAGGTACTCTGGGGCCAACGTCCTGACTTTC.

V gene TRBV19 combines with J gene TRBJ2-4; the match to TRBD1 covers 12 bases. Losses at the gene ends were 1 base for V and 8 bases for J; bases not matched to a gene: 6. The CDR3 length is 16 residues. Germline values: CDR1 LNHDA, CDR2 SQIVND (reference sequence). The CDR3 sequence: CASSIGGTGGRDIQYF. DNA of the CDR3: TGTGCCAGTAGTATAGGGGGGACAGGGGGCAGGGACATTCAGTACTTC.

This chain joins TRBV29-1 and TRBJ1-2; D not certain. The length of the CDR3 is 14 residues. Germline-derived CDR1 and CDR2 are SQVTM and ANQGSEA. The V gene lost 1 base and the J gene lost 8 bases, with 17 bases spanning the gap. The CDR3 is CSVEGQWGDGGYTF. The DNA for the CDR3 is TGCAGCGTTGAAGGGCAGTGGGGAGATGGGGGCTACACCTTC.

This chain joins TRBV7-9 and TRBJ1-5, with D uncertain. With 2 bases removed from V and 2 bases from J, the gap between germline ends came to 13 bases. The CDR3 contains 16 residues. Germline V CDR1 and CDR2: SEHNR, FQNEAQ (reference sequence). The CDR3 DNA reads TGTGCCAGCAGCTTAAGCGGTGGGGTTGGCAATCAGCCCCAGCATTTT. Its translation: CASSLSGGVGNQPQHF.

This clone has a handful of counts. The CDR3 loop reads CASSGQGAGTEAFF. The CDR3 DNA sequence: TGTGCCAGCAGCGGACAGGGGGCGGGCACTGAAGCTTTCTTT. The chain is built from TRBV6-5 and TRBJ1-1; 11 bases agree with TRBD1. Germline V gives CDR1 MNHEY, CDR2 SVGAGI. The trim removed 6 bases at V and 4 bases at J, leaving 4 bases unmatched. This CDR3 region has 14 residues.

V is TRBV27 and J is TRBJ1-2, with D uncertain. The germline gives CDR1 MNHEY, CDR2 SMNVEV (reference sequence). The CDR3 is 14 amino acids. The ends were cut back, 5 bases at V and 2 bases at J, with 12 bases in the middle. CDR3 in DNA: TGTGCCAGCAGTCCTTTCACTCAAAACTATGGCTACACCTTC. It yields the protein CASSPFTQNYGYTF.

The rearrangement links TRBV19 to TRBJ1-5; 7 bases match TRBD1. Germline V gives CDR1 LNHDA, CDR2 SQIVND (reference sequence). The CDR3 is 14 amino acids. Losses at the gene ends were 10 bases for V and 4 bases for J; bases not matched to a gene: 10. For the CDR3, the DNA is TGTGCCACCGACACAGGGGCTGCAAATCAGCCCCAGCATTTT. Amino acids: CATDTGAANQPQHF.

The genes are TRBV19 and TRBJ1-5, with TRBD1 identical over 8 bases. V lost 10 bases, J lost 0 bases, and 5 bases stayed unmatched. The CDR3 runs to 14 residues. Germline CDR1 is LNHDA and CDR2 is SQIVND (reference sequence). The CDR3 sequence is CATTGGISNQPQHF. CDR3 DNA sequence: TGTGCCACCACAGGGGGTATTAGCAATCAGCCCCAGCATTTT.

The CDR3 DNA follows: TGTGCCAGCAGCTCCGGGACAGGGGGGCTCACCGGGGAGCTGTTTTTT. Translated: CASSSGTGGLTGELFF. The chain couples TRBV5-6 to TRBJ2-2; 11 nucleotides line up with TRBD1. Germline CDR1 SGHDT, CDR2 YYEEEE. CDR3 length: 16 residues. Losses at the gene ends were 3 bases for V and 4 bases for J; bases not matched to a gene: 5.